The T cell receptor (beta chain) described here comes from a study of T cell repertoires in cytomegalovirus infection. Germline assignment: CDR1 SGHTA and CDR2 FQGTGA. There are 15 residues in the CDR3. A word on this clonotype: This sequence may be a read error, since a much larger clone differs from it by one base.

TCRdb itself ran the reads through MiXCR, one entry per CDR3 protein. The sample lists approximately 500,000 distinct CDR3 sequences; more than 15% were seen once. This chain uses TRBV7-3 with TRBJ2-2, with D perhaps TRBD1 (6 bases). The sample was CD8+ T cells from PBMCs. The TCR sequence derives from a human donor in good health (CMV status not recorded). Some clones in this sample may be carry-over from other donors' samples. This CDR3 reads CASSLSGHSTGVLFF. In DNA form, the CDR3 reads TGTGCCAGCAGCTTATCGGGACATTCTACCGGGGTGCTGTTTTTT.